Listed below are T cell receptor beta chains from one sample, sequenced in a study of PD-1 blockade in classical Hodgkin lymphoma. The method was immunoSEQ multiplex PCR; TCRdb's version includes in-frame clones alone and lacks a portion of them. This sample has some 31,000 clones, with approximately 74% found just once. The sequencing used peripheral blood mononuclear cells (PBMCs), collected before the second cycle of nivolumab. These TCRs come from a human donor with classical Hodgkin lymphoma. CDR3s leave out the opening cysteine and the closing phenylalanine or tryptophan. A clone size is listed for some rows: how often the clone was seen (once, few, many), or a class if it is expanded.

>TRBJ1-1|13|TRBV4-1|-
ASSQGLDLNTEAF
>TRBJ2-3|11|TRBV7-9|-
ASRTNLGDTQY
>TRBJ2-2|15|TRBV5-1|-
ASSLALVPGGTGELF
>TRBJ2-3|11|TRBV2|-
ASSGTSENTQY
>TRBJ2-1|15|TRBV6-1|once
ASSEFGPGGPYNEQF
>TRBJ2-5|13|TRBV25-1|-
ASSEAGGTQETQY
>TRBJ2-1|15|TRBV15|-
ATSRDLVLAPNNEQF
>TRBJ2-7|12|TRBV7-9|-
ASSMTPNQYEQY
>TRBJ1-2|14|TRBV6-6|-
ASSYFGQGVGYGYT
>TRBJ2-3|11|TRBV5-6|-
ASSSITSRPQY
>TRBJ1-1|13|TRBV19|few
ASSNHLLGATEAF
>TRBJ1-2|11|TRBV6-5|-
ARSYPRRGGYT
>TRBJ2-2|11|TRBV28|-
ASSLLGTGELF
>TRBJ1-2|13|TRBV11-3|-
ASSLGSGLHYGYT
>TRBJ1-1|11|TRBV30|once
AWSVEGNTEAF
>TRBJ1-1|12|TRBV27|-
ASSPTGIVTEAF
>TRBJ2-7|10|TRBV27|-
ASRAPDYEQY
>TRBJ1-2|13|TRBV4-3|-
ASSQATGGDYGYT
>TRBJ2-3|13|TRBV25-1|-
ASSEFPGTIDTQY
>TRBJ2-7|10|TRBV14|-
ASSLHSYEQY
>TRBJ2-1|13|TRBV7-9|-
ASSLGASSYNEQF
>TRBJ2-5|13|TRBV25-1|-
ASSPTIIKQETQY
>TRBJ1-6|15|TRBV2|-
ASSEFGGSSYNSPLH
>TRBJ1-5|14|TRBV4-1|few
ASSQELGAKNQPQH
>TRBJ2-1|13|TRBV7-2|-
ASNGPGTPKNEQF
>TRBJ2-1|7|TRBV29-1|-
SVGQIQF
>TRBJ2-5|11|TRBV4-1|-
ASSLGFTETQY
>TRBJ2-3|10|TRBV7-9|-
ASSLVSDTQY
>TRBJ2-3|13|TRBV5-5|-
ASKLQGISTDTQY
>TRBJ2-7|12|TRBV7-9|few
ASSFSTEPYEQY
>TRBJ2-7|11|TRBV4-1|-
ASSPPQGYEQY
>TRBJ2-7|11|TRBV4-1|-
ASSQGGFAEQY
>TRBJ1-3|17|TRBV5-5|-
ASSLVRIQGQRHGNTIY
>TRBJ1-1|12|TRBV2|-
ASSAGLMNTEAF